This record covers a single T cell receptor (beta chain). These data come from a study of blood T cell repertoires in COVID-19. Study-wide background: PBMCs, B-cell-depleted T cells, or T cells were the source of the cDNA or gDNA that made up the material.

Clones were sequenced by immunoSEQ multiplex PCR, and TCRdb holds only the in-frame ones, with some missing. The sample has fewer than 250,000 clones, less than 80% seen once. The CDR3 covers 15 residues. CDR1 and CDR2 from the germline V gene are MNHEY and SVGAGI. The trim removed 0 bases at V and 6 bases at J, leaving 6 bases unmatched. The genes are TRBV6-5 and TRBJ1-1, with 8 positions matching TRBD1. Sequenced sample: peripheral blood. The origin of this receptor is a woman between 50 and 59 years old with acute or convalescent COVID-19. The CDR3 here is CASSYSRQGASEAFF. For the CDR3, the DNA is TGTGCCAGCAGTTACTCGAGGCAGGGGGCCTCTGAAGCTTTCTTT.